The present entry profiles one T cell receptor beta chain with its context. Replicate PCRs run on sorted subsets employed 200 ng DNA, approximately 30,000 T cell genomes. This table comes from immunoSEQ multiplex PCR, and its TCRdb copy is limited to in-frame clones, with some not included. The sample lists about 980,000 clones, around 80% occurring once. Deletions cut 6 bases from V and 2 bases from J, with 16 bases between. The CDR3 has 15 residues. Germline V CDR1 and CDR2: SGHTA, FQGTGA. The sample originates from a study of shared clonotypes between healthy human individuals. Sequenced: memory CD4+ T cells sorted from blood. This sample's subset: CD45RA-negative fraction. This receptor was identified in a man aged 18 to 30 in good health. This sequence joins TRBV7-3 and TRBJ2-5; D unclear. The CDR3 DNA sequence: TGTGCCAGCAGACCCGAAGGGTGGGGTCAAGAGACCCAGTACTTC. It specifies CASRPEGWGQETQYF.